Listed here are 28 T cell receptor beta chains from one sample, sequenced in a study of identical twins. TCRdb called the 5' RACE reads again in MiXCR, with one record for every CDR3 protein. Among about 570,000 distinct CDR3 sequences listed, around a tenth were seen once. The sample was also linked to a second study, of yellow fever vaccine responses in identical twins.

The sequenced sample was PBMCs. Receptors originate from a woman between 18 and 29 years old in good health.

The chain combines TRBV6-1 with TRBJ2-2, with D possibly TRBD2 on 6 matching bases. CDR3 length: 16 amino acids. V was cut by 6 bases and J by 2 bases, with 16 bases left in between. CDR1 and CDR2 (germline): MNHNS, SASEGT. The chain's CDR3 is CASSQTTGENTGELFF. The CDR3 DNA is TGTGCCAGCAGCCAGACGACGGGAGAAAACACCGGGGAGCTGTTTTTT.

The chain links TRBV30 to TRBJ2-3; 10 positions match TRBD1. The CDR3 extends over 16 amino acids. Germline loops: CDR1 GTSNPN, CDR2 SVGIG (reference sequence). V shed 4 bases and J 1 base; nucleotides not matched to a gene: 8. This chain's CDR3 is CAWNPGTGEGTDTQYF. CDR3 nucleotides: TGTGCCTGGAACCCCGGGACAGGGGAAGGCACAGATACGCAGTATTTT. Full variable domain (remainder filled in from reference TRBV30 and TRBJ2-3): SQTIHQWPATLVQPVGSPLSLECTVEGTSNPNLYWYRQAAGRGLQLLFYSVGIGQISSEVPQNLSASRPQDRQFILSSKKLLLSDSGFYLCAWNPGTGEGTDTQYFGPGTRLTVL.

A few counts support this clonotype. The chain uses TRBV29-1 and TRBJ2-7, with 11 bases aligning to TRBD1. Germline CDR1 is SQVTM and CDR2 is ANQGSEA. Trimming at V came to 5 bases and at J to 4 bases, leaving 7 bases not matched to a gene. The CDR3 runs 14 residues. The CDR3 is CSVLGGTGGYEQYF. The CDR3 coding sequence is TGCAGCGTTCTAGGGGGGACAGGGGGTTACGAGCAGTACTTC.

In this sample, this clonotype turned up a few times. The chain joins TRBV14 to TRBJ2-5, with D perhaps TRBD1 or TRBD2 (5 bases each). Germline lookup yields CDR1 SGHDN and CDR2 FVKESK. Trimming took off 4 bases at V and 7 bases at J, with 16 bases between the two ends. The CDR3 contains 14 residues. CDR3 sequence: CASSPPGRGLTQYF. The CDR3 DNA sequence: TGTGCCAGCAGCCCACCGGGACGCGGGCTGACCCAGTACTTC.

This clonotype was observed a few times. The V gene is TRBV25-1, the J gene TRBJ2-5, with D tentatively TRBD2 (5 bases). The germline V gene has CDR1 MGHDK and CDR2 SYGVNS. The CDR3 loop spans 11 amino acids. V lost 10 bases, J lost 7 bases, and 13 bases lay in between. The CDR3 bases are TGTGCCACCGGGGAACGGGGGACCCAGTACTTC. Translated: CATGERGTQYF.

This clonotype has at least ten counts. The J gene is TRBJ1-5, the V gene TRBV6-2 or TRBV6-3; the match to TRBD1 covers 7 bases. This CDR3 region has 14 residues. Germline trimming cut 9 bases from V and 4 bases from J; bases unmatched to any gene: 9. Per germline, CDR1 MNHEY and CDR2 SVGEGT. The CDR3 sequence: CASETGPLNQPQHF. The CDR3 region has the DNA TGTGCCAGTGAGACAGGGCCCCTGAATCAGCCCCAGCATTTT.

The rearrangement uses TRBV20-1 and TRBJ1-6; 8 nucleotides align to TRBD1. Germline V gene data show CDR1 as DFQATT and CDR2 as SNEGSKA (reference sequence). CDR3 length: 14 amino acids. With 2 bases clipped from V and 8 bases from J, the junction kept 5 bases outside the gene matches. CDR3 residues: CSARIQGVDSPLHF. CDR3 DNA: TGCAGTGCTAGAATACAGGGGGTGGATTCACCCCTCCACTTT.

J is TRBJ1-5 and V is TRBV7-2, with 7 bases lining up with TRBD1. The germline CDR1 and CDR2 sequences are SGHTA and FQGNSA. This CDR3 region has 14 residues. V shed 5 bases and J 5 bases; nucleotides not matched to a gene: 6. The CDR3 coding sequence is TGTGCCAGCAGCCCGACAGGGTCGGATCAGCCCCAGCATTTT. It translates to CASSPTGSDQPQHF. The whole variable domain, filled in from reference TRBV7-2 and TRBJ1-5, reads GAGVSQSPSNKVTEKGKDVELRCDPISGHTALYWYRQSLGQGLEFLIYFQGNSAPDKSGLPSDRFSAERTGGSVSTLTIQRTQQEDSAVYLCASSPTGSDQPQHFGDGTRLSIL.

This clonotype was detected many times. This chain links TRBV11-2 with TRBJ2-7; the match to TRBD1 covers 9 bases. The V gene end was trimmed by 5 bases and the J gene end by 5 bases; junction bases not matched to a gene: 10. Germline lookup yields CDR1 SGHAT and CDR2 FQNNGV. This CDR3 comprises 15 residues. CDR3 region: CASSVPGQGGHEQYF. CDR3 DNA sequence: TGTGCCAGCAGCGTCCCGGGACAGGGAGGTCACGAGCAGTACTTC.

This chain links TRBV7-2 with TRBJ1-5, with 8 bases fitting TRBD1. CDR1 and CDR2 from the germline V gene are SGHTA and FQGNSA. The CDR3 runs to 15 residues. Trimming removed 5 bases from V and 3 bases from J; junction bases left unmatched: 6. CDR3 loop: CASSSPTGANQPQHF. The CDR3 DNA reads as TGTGCCAGCAGCAGCCCGACAGGGGCCAATCAGCCCCAGCATTTT. Filled out from reference TRBV7-2 and TRBJ1-5, the complete variable domain reads GAGVSQSPSNKVTEKGKDVELRCDPISGHTALYWYRQSLGQGLEFLIYFQGNSAPDKSGLPSDRFSAERTGGSVSTLTIQRTQQEDSAVYLCASSSPTGANQPQHFGDGTRLSIL.

Concerning this clonotype: Mismatch with germline at one junction end may stem from a read error. The rearrangement uses TRBV6-2 or TRBV6-3 and TRBJ2-3; TRBD1 aligns across 7 bases. Germline loops: CDR1 MNHEY, CDR2 SVGEGT. The CDR3 runs to 11 residues. This CDR3 reads CASSRPPDRAF. The DNA for the CDR3 is TGTGCCAGCAGCCGACCTCCTGACAGGGCGTTT.

This clonotype has at least ten counts. The chain links TRBV24-1 to TRBJ2-3; the D is unclear. Germline CDR1 reads KGHDR; CDR2 reads SFDVKD. The CDR3 spans 12 residues. Trimming pared 11 bases from V and 0 bases from J, leaving 8 bases between. CDR3 loop: CAIVDSTDTQYF. In DNA, the CDR3 is TGTGCCATCGTCGATAGCACAGATACGCAGTATTTT.

This clonotype was counted a few times. The rearrangement links TRBV6-1 to TRBJ1-5, with 7 bases identical to TRBD1. CDR1 and CDR2 from the germline V gene are MNHNS and SASEGT. The CDR3 is 13 residues long. V dropped 11 bases and J dropped 0; count of bases not matched to a gene: 4. CDR3 loop: CAAGQDSNQPQHF. Written as DNA, the CDR3 is TGTGCCGCAGGACAGGATAGCAATCAGCCCCAGCATTTT.

This clonotype was detected only a few times. This rearrangement joins TRBV4-2 to TRBJ2-3; 14 bases align to TRBD2. V gave up 3 bases and J gave up 3 bases; unmatched junction bases: 5. This CDR3 is built from 17 residues. Looked up from germline, CDR1 is LGHNA and CDR2 is YNFKEQ. CDR3 in amino acids: CASSQGTSGSITDTQYF. The CDR3 DNA sequence: TGTGCCAGCAGCCAGGGGACTAGCGGGAGTATAACAGATACGCAGTATTTT.

This clonotype was found a few times. The V gene is TRBV5-8, the J gene TRBJ2-2; D unclear. Looked up from germline, CDR1 is SGHTS and CDR2 is YDEGEE. V lost 2 bases, J lost 4 bases, and 9 bases lay in between. CDR3 length: 14 residues. The CDR3: CASSFVAVTGELFF. DNA of the CDR3: TGTGCCAGCAGCTTTGTGGCGGTCACCGGGGAGCTGTTTTTT.

This clonotype was observed many times. The chain links TRBV10-3 to TRBJ2-7, with 7 bases that match TRBD2. In germline, CDR1 is ENHRY, CDR2 SYGVKD. V was pared by 3 bases and J by 7 bases, with 12 bases of the junction left unmatched. The CDR3 loop spans 15 amino acids. CDR3 in amino acids: CAISEGPAGPGEQYF. The CDR3 DNA is TGTGCCATCAGTGAAGGACCAGCGGGGCCGGGGGAGCAGTACTTC.

The rearrangement joins TRBV28 to TRBJ2-1; 7 bases line up with TRBD1. Germline V gene sequence: CDR1 MDHEN, CDR2 SYDVKM. The V and J ends lost 6 bases and 4 bases, in that order; junction bases with no gene match: 6. The CDR3 has 14 residues. The CDR3: CASRAGGSYNEQFF. CDR3 sequence (DNA): TGTGCCAGCAGGGCAGGGGGTTCGTACAATGAGCAGTTCTTC.

This clonotype was counted many times. J is TRBJ2-2 and V is TRBV29-1, with a possible D match to TRBD1 (6 bases). This CDR3 has 14 residues. CDR1 SQVTM and CDR2 ANQGSEA come from the germline V gene. V was pared by 2 bases and J by 4 bases, with 11 bases between. The CDR3 bases are TGCAGCGTTGAATCGGGACAACTCACCGGGGAGCTGTTTTTT. Translation gives CSVESGQLTGELFF.

This clonotype has only a few counts. This chain links TRBV29-1 with TRBJ2-7; no definite D call. Germline loops: CDR1 SQVTM, CDR2 ANQGSEA. CDR3 length equals 12 residues. V was clipped by 3 bases and J by 6 bases, with 12 bases between them. The CDR3 DNA reads as TGCAGCGTTGAGGCCCTTCGCGGCGAGCAGTACTTC. Its translation is CSVEALRGEQYF.

This sequence joins TRBV4-3 and TRBJ2-7, with TRBD2 identical over 13 bases. CDR1 LGHNA and CDR2 YSLEER come from the germline V gene. This CDR3 contains 16 residues. The trim removed 1 base at V and 0 bases at J, leaving 0 bases unmatched. CDR3 amino acids: CASSQGTSGSSYEQYF. The CDR3 nucleotides are TGCGCCAGCAGCCAAGGGACTAGCGGGAGCTCCTACGAGCAGTACTTC.

The gene calls are TRBV7-2 and TRBJ2-1; D remains ambiguous. CDR1 and CDR2 (germline): SGHTA, FQGNSA. V was cut by 3 bases and J by 7 bases, with 10 bases left in between. The CDR3 covers 13 residues. CDR3 sequence reads: CASSLFPGNEQFF. CDR3 nucleotide sequence: TGTGCCAGCAGCTTGTTTCCCGGGAATGAGCAGTTCTTC.

Only a few counts were recorded for this clonotype. V gene TRBV9 combines with J gene TRBJ2-2, with D perhaps matching TRBD2 (5 bases). The length of the CDR3 is 16 residues. Trimming took 5 bases from V and 5 from J, leaving 19 bases between them. The germline V gene encodes CDR1 SGDLS and CDR2 YYNGEE. CDR3 coding DNA: TGTGCCAGCAGGGTCGGAGGCCACGTAGGTACCGGGGAGCTGTTTTTT. Encoded protein: CASRVGGHVGTGELFF.

Concerning this clonotype itself: The CDR3 does not close with the conserved phenylalanine or tryptophan, likely indicating a read error. The chain links TRBV6-6 to TRBJ1-6; D call uncertain. The germline gives CDR1 MNHNY, CDR2 SVGAGI (reference sequence). The V gene lost 3 bases and the J gene lost 0 bases, with 6 bases spanning the gap. The CDR3 loop spans 15 amino acids. The CDR3 loop reads CASSYGSSYNSPLHS. The DNA for the CDR3 is TGTGCCAGCAGTTATGGGAGCTCCTATAATTCACCCCTCCACTCT.

J is TRBJ2-1 and V is TRBV12-3 or TRBV12-4; 8 bases match TRBD1. V trimming: 7 bases; J trimming: 9 bases; junction bases outside the gene matches: 17. The CDR3 is made up of 16 amino acids. CDR3 amino acids: CASTPRGRGPVGEQFF. The CDR3 DNA is TGTGCCAGCACACCTCGGGGCAGGGGGCCGGTTGGTGAGCAGTTCTTC.

This clonotype has more than one count but fewer than ten. The rearrangement joins TRBV7-2 to TRBJ2-1, with D tentatively TRBD1 or TRBD2 (5 bases each). The V end lost 4 bases, the J end lost 9 bases, and 25 bases lay between the germline ends. The CDR3 consists of 17 residues. In germline, CDR1 is SGHTA, CDR2 FQGNSA. The CDR3: CASSYRSGDQATPEQFF. In DNA, the CDR3 is TGTGCCAGCAGCTACAGGTCCGGGGACCAGGCGACCCCTGAGCAGTTCTTC.

Only a few counts were recorded for this clonotype. The rearrangement uses TRBV7-6 and TRBJ1-5; 7 positions match TRBD1. The CDR3 contains 15 residues. V was pared by 3 bases and J by 3 bases, with 5 bases of the junction left unmatched. Germline CDR1 SGHVS, CDR2 FNYEAQ. CDR3 residues: CASSLGGGFNQPQHF. The CDR3 DNA reads as TGTGCCAGCAGCTTGGGAGGGGGCTTCAATCAGCCCCAGCATTTT.

Only a few counts were recorded for this clonotype. V gene TRBV19 combines with J gene TRBJ2-5; D ambiguous. This CDR3 comprises 17 residues. The V gene's germline CDR1 is LNHDA and CDR2 SQIVND (reference sequence). V was shortened by 6 bases and J by 3 bases, with 23 bases between the two germline ends. The DNA for the CDR3 is TGTGCCAGTAGCCCACCCAGAGTAGGACGGAAAAAAGAGACCCAGTACTTC. Protein: CASSPPRVGRKKETQYF.

This rearrangement joins TRBV27 to TRBJ2-5, with a possible D match to TRBD2 (5 bases). V was shortened by 5 bases and J by 3 bases, with 13 bases between the two germline ends. This CDR3 comprises 14 residues. Germline-derived CDR1 and CDR2 are MNHEY and SMNVEV (reference sequence). This chain's CDR3 is CASSAGEREETQYF. CDR3 in DNA: TGTGCCAGCAGTGCCGGGGAGCGAGAAGAGACCCAGTACTTC.